This passage covers 5 T cell receptor beta chains from one sample sequenced in a study of OX40 agonist ivuxolimab in advanced cancers. Assay used: immunoSEQ multiplex PCR; TCRdb lists only in-frame clones, some missing. The sample has about 70,000 clones; about 81% are singletons. This specimen consisted of CD4+ or CD8+ T cells sorted from blood, obtained in a trial of the OX40 agonist ivuxolimab. The receptor set was obtained from an adult with an advanced solid tumor such as melanoma, head and neck, liver or kidney cancer.

The V gene is TRBV5-1, the J gene TRBJ1-4; D gene ambiguous. Trimming removed 4 bases at V and 8 bases at J, with 12 bases between. CDR3 size: 13 residues. CDR1 SGHRS and CDR2 YFSETQ come from the germline V gene. CDR3 in amino acids: CASSQSAWEKLFF. The CDR3, as DNA: TGCGCCAGCAGCCAATCGGCGTGGGAAAAACTGTTTTTT.

The chain recombines TRBV7-3 with TRBJ2-1; no clear D gene. Trimming took 2 bases from V and 4 from J, leaving 6 bases between them. From germline, CDR1 is SGHTA and CDR2 FQGTGA. CDR3 length: 13 residues. CDR3 sequence: CASSLGLYNEQFF. CDR3 bases: TGTGCCAGCAGCTTAGGGCTTTACAATGAGCAGTTCTTC.

Only a few counts were recorded for this clone. The V and J genes are TRBV25-1 and TRBJ2-2; D not resolved. This CDR3 region has 12 residues. Germline V lookup: CDR1 MGHDK, CDR2 SYGVNS. Trimming took 4 bases from V and 5 from J, leaving 5 bases between them. CDR3 bases: TGTGCCAGCAGTGTTCCAACCGGGGAGCTGTTTTTT. Translated, it gives CASSVPTGELFF.

This clone was detected a few times. The V call is TRBV6-4, the J call TRBJ1-3, with D tentatively TRBD1 (5 bases). Germline V gene sequence: CDR1 MRHNA, CDR2 SNTAGT. The length of the CDR3 is 14 residues. Trimming cost V 7 bases and J 4 bases, with 14 bases left between them. CDR3 in amino acids: CASTGTESGNTIYF. CDR3 bases: TGTGCCAGCACCGGGACGGAATCCGGAAACACCATATATTTT.

This chain links TRBV7-3 with TRBJ2-2; TRBD1 matches at 7 bases. Per germline, CDR1 SGHTA and CDR2 FQGTGA. The ends lost 8 bases at V and 4 bases at J; junction bases unmatched: 7. The length of the CDR3 is 14 residues. In DNA form, the CDR3 reads TGTGCCAGCGAATCTTACAGGGGCACCGGGGAGCTGTTTTTT. This encodes CASESYRGTGELFF.